This TCR beta chain was sequenced in a study of PD-1 blockade in classical Hodgkin lymphoma. Study in general: Treatment was intravenous nivolumab, 3 mg/kg every 2 weeks, until progression. Regarding the study as a whole: Only CD4+ TCR diversity, not CD8+, had risen significantly by C4D1. Complete responders' diversity at baseline resembled that of newly diagnosed patients.

Looked up from germline, CDR1 is SQVTM and CDR2 is ANQGSEA. The CDR3 is 12 residues long. The ends lost 8 bases at V and 6 bases at J; junction bases unmatched: 8. Repertoires were generated with immunoSEQ multiplex PCR, while TCRdb's copy carries only in-frame clones and drops some. The sample consists of roughly 90,000 clones, roughly 80% of them appearing once. Brentuximab vedotin exposure varied among the patients, all of whom had relapsed after autologous stem cell transplantation. Classification of best responses gave complete response, partial response or progressive disease. Of note for this clone: Its matching antigen is unknown.

This receptor was identified in a human donor with classical Hodgkin lymphoma. The V and J genes are TRBV29-1 and TRBJ2-3; TRBD2 agrees at 7 bases. The specimen comprised peripheral blood mononuclear cells (PBMCs), sampled before the second cycle of nivolumab. CDR3 DNA sequence: TGCAGCATTTCAGAGCGGGGCGATACGCAGTATTTT. Translating gives CSISERGDTQYF.